This T cell receptor (beta chain) was sequenced in a study of long-term antiretroviral therapy in people with HIV. Overall study results and limits: Drawn between 2004 and 2017, the blood was possibly obtained under older ART regimens. Clones with expansion before ART led the repertoire at all time points.

Regarding this clone: As yet, its antigen is unknown.

The V gene end was trimmed by 7 bases and the J gene end by 6 bases; junction bases not matched to a gene: 8. Germline V gene sequence: CDR1 MDHEN, CDR2 SYDVKM. The CDR3 totals 14 residues. Specimens retained roughly 0.95-10 million cryopreserved PBMC preceding DNA extraction. At the survey level, the v3.0 immunoSEQ assay was run. Each sample had sequencing targeting roughly 35,000-55,000 T-cell genomes. The table came from immunoSEQ multiplex PCR; TCRdb's copy has only in-frame clones and leaves some out. The repertoire consists of roughly 42,000 clones, with about 89% occurring once and the leading ten covering approximately 5.3%.

V and J are TRBV28 and TRBJ2-3, with 9 bases that match TRBD1. The sequence was collected from a woman in her forties or fifties with HIV. The sequenced sample was unsorted PBMCs, obtained 0.1 years before starting antiretroviral therapy. The DNA for the CDR3 is TGTGCCAGCACCTGGACAGGGGCAGGGGATACGCAGTATTTT. Translated: CASTWTGAGDTQYF. The whole variable domain, remainder taken from reference TRBV28 and TRBJ2-3, is DVKVTQSSRYLVKRTGEKVFLECVQDMDHENMFWYRQDPGLGLRLIYFSYDVKMKEKGDIPEGYSVSREKKERFSLILESASTNQTSMYLCASTWTGAGDTQYFGPGTRLTVL.